These T cell receptor beta chains were read from a single sample in a study of a mutant IDH1 vaccine in newly diagnosed glioma. Sequenced by immunoSEQ multiplex PCR; TCRdb stores in-frame clones only, minus some. The sample records about 30,000 clones, approximately 78% being singletons. For these TCRs, the target antigens are not known. The specimen was PBMCs, collected from a glioma patient whose treatment included an IDH1 peptide vaccine. These receptors were taken from a middle-aged woman with glioma. Both conserved end residues are part of each CDR3. A D gene is named only where the DNA matches it firmly. The size field is filled for only some rows; it gives once, few, many or a size class.

cdr3_aa,cdr3_nt,d_call,cdr3_length,j_call,clone_size,v_call
CASSLEQGRIGYTF,TGTGCCAGCAGCTTGGAACAGGGGCGAATTGGCTACACCTTC,TRBD1,14,TRBJ1-2,.,TRBV5-4
CASSVERNTEAFF,TGTGCCAGCAGCGTAGAACGAAACACTGAAGCTTTCTTT,.,13,TRBJ1-1,.,TRBV9
CAWSVDGNSPLHF,TGTGCCTGGAGTGTAGACGGTAATTCACCCCTCCACTTT,.,13,TRBJ1-6,.,TRBV30
CASSISGGAQKTQYF,TGCGCCAGCAGCATAAGCGGGGGGGCTCAAAAGACCCAGTACTTC,TRBD2,15,TRBJ2-5,.,TRBV5-1
CASSPPLGSNTEAFF,TGTGCCAGCTCACCACCGCTGGGCTCCAACACTGAAGCTTTCTTT,.,15,TRBJ1-1,.,TRBV18
CSVDDSGGNTIYF,TGCAGCGTTGACGACTCCGGCGGAAACACCATATATTTT,.,13,TRBJ1-3,.,TRBV29-1
CASGYNEQFF,TGTGCCAGCGGGTACAATGAGCAGTTCTTC,.,10,TRBJ2-1,.,TRBV27
CASSARVAYEQYF,TGTGCCAGCAGTGCCAGGGTAGCCTACGAGCAGTACTTC,.,13,TRBJ2-7,.,TRBV6-5
CASSDSTRASAEAFF,TGTGCCAGCAGTGACTCGACGCGGGCTAGCGCTGAAGCTTTCTTT,.,15,TRBJ1-1,few,TRBV6-4
CASKTGSNSPLHF,TGTGCCAGCAAGACAGGGTCCAATTCACCCCTCCACTTT,TRBD1,13,TRBJ1-6,few,TRBV6-6
CASSFSTGTRGEQFF,TGTGCCAGCAGCTTCTCCACCGGGACTAGAGGTGAGCAGTTCTTC,TRBD2,15,TRBJ2-1,.,TRBV9
CASSLENLGEKLFF,TGCGCCAGCAGCTTGGAAAACTTGGGTGAAAAACTGTTTTTT,.,14,TRBJ1-4,few,TRBV5-1
CASRPTTTGELFF,TGTGCCAGCAGGCCCACTACGACCGGGGAGCTGTTTTTT,.,13,TRBJ2-2,.,TRBV6-5
CASRQLRGIYGYTF,TGTGCCAGCAGGCAACTCCGGGGGATATATGGCTACACCTTC,.,14,TRBJ1-2,.,TRBV6-5
CASSLADADTQYF,TGCGCCAGCAGCTTGGCAGACGCAGATACGCAGTATTTT,.,13,TRBJ2-3,medium-sized,TRBV5-1
CAGGGYSNQPQHF,TGTGCCGGGGGGGGTTATAGCAATCAGCCCCAGCATTTT,.,13,TRBJ1-5,.,TRBV19
CASSVGLAGGSSYEQYF,TGCGCCAGCAGCGTTGGACTAGCGGGGGGGAGTTCCTACGAGCAGTACTTC,TRBD2,17,TRBJ2-7,.,TRBV5-1
CASSYSAGVLRHEQYF,TGTGCCAGCAGTTACTCGGCCGGCGTCCTGCGCCACGAGCAGTACTTC,.,16,TRBJ2-7,.,TRBV6-5
CASSAGAETQYF,TGTGCCAGCAGCGCCGGGGCGGAGACCCAGTACTTC,.,12,TRBJ2-5,once,TRBV7-9
CSGEGNNYGYTF,TGCAGCGGCGAAGGGAACAACTATGGCTACACCTTC,.,12,TRBJ1-2,.,TRBV29-1
CAWSRDRVGHEQYF,TGTGCCTGGTCCCGGGACAGGGTTGGGCACGAGCAGTACTTC,TRBD1,14,TRBJ2-7,.,TRBV30
CASSPRGGVGNEQFF,TGTGCCAGTAGTCCCCGGGGAGGGGTCGGCAATGAGCAGTTCTTC,TRBD2,15,TRBJ2-1,.,TRBV19
CSGGQVGGGYTF,TGCAGCGGGGGACAGGTTGGTGGCGGCTACACCTTC,TRBD1,12,TRBJ1-2,.,TRBV29-1
CASSLWGNEKLFF,TGTGCCAGCAGCTTATGGGGGAATGAAAAACTGTTTTTT,.,13,TRBJ1-4,.,TRBV5-5
CASSSTSGGYNEQFF,TGCGCCAGCAGCTCGACTAGCGGGGGGTACAATGAGCAGTTCTTC,TRBD2,15,TRBJ2-1,.,TRBV10-1
CASSAKPRGSDTQYF,TGCGCCAGCAGCGCTAAACCAAGAGGCTCGGATACGCAGTATTTT,.,15,TRBJ2-3,.,TRBV5-1
CASSLGLISTDTQYF,TGTGCCAGCAGCTTAGGACTTATTAGCACAGATACGCAGTATTTT,.,15,TRBJ2-3,.,TRBV5-4
CASSLGQGLIGYTF,TGTGCCAGCAGCTTAGGACAGGGGTTAATTGGGTACACCTTC,TRBD1,14,TRBJ1-2,.,TRBV7-6
CASSYRTGSNQPQHF,TGTGCCAGCAGCTATCGGACGGGAAGCAATCAGCCCCAGCATTTT,.,15,TRBJ1-5,once,TRBV7-8
CAHRLNSGSTIYF,TGTGCCCATAGACTGAATTCAGGGAGCACCATATATTTT,.,13,TRBJ1-3,.,TRBV30
CAWRFGEKLFF,TGTGCCTGGAGGTTTGGGGAAAAACTGTTTTTT,.,11,TRBJ1-4,few,TRBV30
CASRQGSTYNEQFF,TGCGCCAGCAGGCAGGGGTCCACCTACAATGAGCAGTTCTTC,.,14,TRBJ2-1,.,TRBV10-2
CASSRSRTGGSYEQYF,TGTGCCAGCAGCAGGTCCCGGACAGGGGGCTCCTACGAGCAGTACTTC,.,16,TRBJ2-7,.,TRBV21-1
CSVAGEVGEEKLFF,TGCAGCGTAGCCGGAGAGGTTGGGGAGGAAAAACTGTTTTTT,.,14,TRBJ1-4,.,TRBV29-1
CAWNPLGRHEKLFF,TGTGCCTGGAATCCTCTTGGGCGGCACGAAAAACTGTTTTTT,.,14,TRBJ1-4,.,TRBV30
CASSNTGGEIPDTQYF,TGTGCCAGCAGCAACACAGGGGGCGAGATCCCAGATACGCAGTATTTT,TRBD1,16,TRBJ2-3,.,TRBV6-6
CASSLSPGGAGANVLTF,TGTGCCAGCAGTTTATCGCCCGGGGGCGCTGGGGCCAACGTCCTGACTTTC,.,17,TRBJ2-6,.,TRBV27
CASRKQGSTLAKNIQYF,TGTGCCAGTCGCAAACAGGGTTCTACCCTAGCCAAAAACATTCAGTACTTC,.,17,TRBJ2-4,.,TRBV19
CASSLLSNSLVRGAFF,TGTGCCAGCAGCTTACTTTCGAATTCTTTGGTTCGAGGAGCTTTCTTT,.,16,TRBJ1-1,.,TRBV28
CASSFAANYGYTF,TGTGCCAGCAGCTTCGCAGCCAACTATGGCTACACCTTC,.,13,TRBJ1-2,.,TRBV7-3
CASRGTGVYGYTF,TGCGCCAGCAGGGGGACAGGGGTCTATGGCTACACCTTC,TRBD1,13,TRBJ1-2,.,TRBV10-2
CASSPQGPGGGYTF,TGCGCCAGCAGCCCCCAGGGGCCAGGGGGTGGCTACACCTTC,TRBD1,14,TRBJ1-2,.,TRBV4-1
CASSLGTSIQSQETQYF,TGTGCCAGCAGCTTAGGGACCTCGATCCAGTCCCAAGAGACCCAGTACTTC,.,17,TRBJ2-5,.,TRBV7-9
CAISDLPRQWLGNTIYF,TGTGCCATCAGTGACCTTCCTAGACAGTGGCTAGGGAACACCATATATTTT,.,17,TRBJ1-3,.,TRBV10-3
CASSFLGQGAYSPLHF,TGTGCCAGCAGCTTCCTTGGACAGGGAGCGTATTCACCCCTCCACTTT,TRBD1,16,TRBJ1-6,.,TRBV13
CAWSVGASSGNTIYF,TGTGCCTGGAGTGTAGGGGCCAGCTCTGGAAACACCATATATTTT,.,15,TRBJ1-3,.,TRBV30
CATSRKTGVGETQYF,TGTGCCACCAGCAGAAAGACAGGGGTGGGGGAGACCCAGTACTTC,TRBD1,15,TRBJ2-5,.,TRBV15
CASSGARAEAYNEQFF,TGTGCCAGTAGTGGAGCCAGGGCCGAAGCCTACAATGAGCAGTTCTTC,.,16,TRBJ2-1,.,TRBV19
CASRTGTSGDFTDTQYF,TGTGCCAGCAGAACCGGGACTAGCGGGGATTTCACAGATACGCAGTATTTT,TRBD2,17,TRBJ2-3,.,TRBV2
CASSPGTGEGEKLFF,TGCGCCAGCAGTCCCGGGACAGGGGAAGGAGAAAAACTGTTTTTT,TRBD1,15,TRBJ1-4,.,TRBV10-1
CASSLDGGHDNGYTF,TGCGCCAGCAGCTTGGATGGGGGGCACGACAATGGCTACACCTTC,.,15,TRBJ1-2,.,TRBV5-1
CASSGVTNEKLFF,TGTGCCAGCAGTGGGGTAACTAATGAAAAACTGTTTTTT,.,13,TRBJ1-4,.,TRBV6-5